The clone carrying this T cell receptor beta chain has more than one count but fewer than ten. Antigen specificity is unknown. Primers included in the PCR were 60 Vbeta and 13 Jbeta primers. The table came from immunoSEQ multiplex PCR; TCRdb's copy has only in-frame clones and leaves some out. The repertoire holds more than 95,000 clones, with 70% to 80% as singletons. This record belongs to a study of cytomegalovirus exposure and HLA in healthy donors. Study details: Caucasian-associated ancestry cluster membership applied to just over 80% of 398 genotyped donors.

Germline CDR1 reads MNHEY; CDR2 reads SMNVEV (reference sequence). Trimming shortened V by 2 bases and J by 1 base, and 15 bases separated the two germline ends. CDR3 length equals 16 residues. Findings of the study overall: In a later analysis, donors in an Asian-associated ancestry cluster reportedly had fewer N-insertions in productive TCRs than the cohort mean. A later analysis linked a missense DCLRE1C variant to TCR beta V- and J-gene trimming.

Source material: PBMCs. V usage is TRBV27 and J usage is TRBJ2-7, with D possibly matching TRBD1 (5 bases). This receptor was identified in a woman aged 50 to 60 in good health and CMV-seropositive. This chain's CDR3 is CASSLNGREGSYEQYF. The DNA for the CDR3 is TGTGCCAGCAGTTTAAATGGCAGGGAAGGGTCCTACGAGCAGTACTTC.